One sample yielded the 5 T cell receptor beta chains listed below, sequenced in a study of Tregs in tolerant kidney transplant recipients. Data came from immunoSEQ multiplex PCR; TCRdb stores just in-frame clones and leaves some out. In all, the sample yields around 3,000 clones. FACS sorting followed an approximately six-day coculture of CFSE-labeled recipient PBMCs with irradiated graft donor PBMCs. These receptors' targets are unknown. Sequenced material: CD8+ T cells from blood cultured with allogeneic cells, taken before the transplant. These receptors were collected from a human patient who received a combined kidney and bone marrow transplant.

This clone is deemed medium-sized by its frequency. Coverage ceases 3 residues before the CDR3 finishes, and the germline J gene fills in the end. The J gene is TRBJ2-7, the V gene TRBV11-2; D unclear. The CDR3 extends over 13 amino acids. Germline CDR1 reads SGHAT; CDR2 reads FQNNGV. Trimming shortened V by 5 bases and J by 3 bases, and 11 bases separated the two germline ends. CDR3 residues: CASSLKSLYEQYF. CDR3 DNA (partial): TGTGCCAGCAGCCTAAAGTCCCTCTACGAG.

A remark on this clone: The CDR3 end is not reached by the read, which stops 3 residues before it; the germline J gene fills it in. The rearrangement uses TRBV7-2 and TRBJ1-4, with a weak D call TRBD1 (5 bases). This CDR3 is built from 17 residues. Trimming pared 0 bases from V and 1 base from J, leaving 12 bases between. Germline CDR1 reads SGHTA; CDR2 reads FQGNSA. CDR3: CASSLARGGGTNEKLFF. The sequenced CDR3 bases are TGTGCCAGCAGCTTAGCGCGTGGGGGGGGAACTAATGAAAAA.

This clone is labeled medium-sized based on frequency. The read ends 3 residues early relative to the CDR3; the germline J gene fills the gap. The chain joins TRBV5-1 to TRBJ1-1; tentatively, D is TRBD1 (5 bases). This CDR3 comprises 13 residues. Trimming left V 8 bases short and J 1 base short, with 12 bases between. CDR1 SGHRS and CDR2 YFSETQ come from the germline V gene. CDR3 loop: CARGGESNTEAFF. CDR3 DNA, as far as it was read: TGCGCCAGGGGGGGGGAGTCGAACACTGAA.

This clone is called medium-sized based on its frequency. Read data end 3 residues before the CDR3 end; the end is taken from the germline J gene. V usage is TRBV19 and J usage is TRBJ2-7; 8 bases are shared with TRBD1. CDR1 is LNHDA and CDR2 is SQIVND in the germline V gene (reference sequence). V trimming: 1 base; J trimming: 6 bases; junction bases outside the gene matches: 11. CDR3 length equals 16 residues. CDR3 loop: CASSIGTGFLSFEQYF. The sequenced CDR3 bases are TGTGCCAGTAGTATAGGGACAGGGTTCCTCAGTTTCGAG.

This clone is classed as medium-sized by frequency. From the germline J gene comes the end of the CDR3, since the read stops 3 residues before it. The chain links TRBV2 to TRBJ2-3; TRBD2 aligns across 12 bases. The CDR3 is made up of 15 amino acids. CDR1 and CDR2 from the germline V gene are SNHLY and FYNNEI. J lost 4 bases, V lost 6 bases, and 5 bases had no gene match. CDR3 bases read: TGTGCCAGCAGGCCGACTAGCGGGGGACCAGATACG. Its translation is CASRPTSGGPDT. The full CDR3 sequence reads CASRPTSGGPDTQYF.